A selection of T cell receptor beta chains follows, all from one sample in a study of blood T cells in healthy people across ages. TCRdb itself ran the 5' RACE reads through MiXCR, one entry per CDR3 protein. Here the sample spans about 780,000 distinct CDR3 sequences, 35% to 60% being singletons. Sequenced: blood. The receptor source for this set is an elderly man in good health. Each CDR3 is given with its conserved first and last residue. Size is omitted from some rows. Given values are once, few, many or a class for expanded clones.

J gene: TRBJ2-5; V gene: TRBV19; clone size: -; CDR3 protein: CASSIAGTVKETQYF
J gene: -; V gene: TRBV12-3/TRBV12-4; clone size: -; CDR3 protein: CASSDPGLATEQYF
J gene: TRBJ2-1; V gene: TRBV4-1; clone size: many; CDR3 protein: CASNPYGRAVNEQFF
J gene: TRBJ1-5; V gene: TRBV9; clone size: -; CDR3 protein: CASSSQGGDQPQHF
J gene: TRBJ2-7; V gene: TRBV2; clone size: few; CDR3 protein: CASSGQGFEQYF
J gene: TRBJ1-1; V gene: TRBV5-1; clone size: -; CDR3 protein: CASKRDRGDTEAFF
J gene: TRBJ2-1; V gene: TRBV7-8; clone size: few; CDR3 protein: CASSLAGGPLGNEQFF
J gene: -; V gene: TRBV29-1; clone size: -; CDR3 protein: CSDRYSYNEQYF
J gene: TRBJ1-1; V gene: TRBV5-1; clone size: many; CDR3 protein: CASSLARTEGEAFF
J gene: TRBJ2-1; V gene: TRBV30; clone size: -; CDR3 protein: CAWRARGRVGTEQFF
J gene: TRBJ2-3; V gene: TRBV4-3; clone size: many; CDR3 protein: CASSQEPSGNTDTQYF
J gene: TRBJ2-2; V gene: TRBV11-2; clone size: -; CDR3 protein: CASSLAFAGELFF
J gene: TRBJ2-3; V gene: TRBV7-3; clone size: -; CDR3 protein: CASSSPELAGGTDTQYF
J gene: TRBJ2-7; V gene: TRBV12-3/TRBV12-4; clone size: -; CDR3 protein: CASSSKTGGEQYF
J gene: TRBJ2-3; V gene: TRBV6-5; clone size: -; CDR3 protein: CASSSGQGLTDTQYF
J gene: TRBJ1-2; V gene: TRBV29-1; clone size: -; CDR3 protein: CSVEDGDNYGYTF
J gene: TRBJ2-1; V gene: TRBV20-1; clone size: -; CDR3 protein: CSGSLAGVSYNEQFF
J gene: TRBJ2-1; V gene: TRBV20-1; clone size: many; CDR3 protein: CSTHGLAGTSSYNEQFF
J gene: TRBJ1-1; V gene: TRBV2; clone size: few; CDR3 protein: CASTEGWNTEAFF
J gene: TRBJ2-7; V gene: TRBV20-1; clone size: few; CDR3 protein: CSASLGLAGASYEQYF
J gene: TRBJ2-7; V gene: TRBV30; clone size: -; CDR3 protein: CAWSVGAESYNEQYF
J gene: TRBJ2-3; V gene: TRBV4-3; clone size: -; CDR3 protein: CASSQYLVSDTQYF
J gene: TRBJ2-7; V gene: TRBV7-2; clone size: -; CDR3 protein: CASNLGGKLYEQYF
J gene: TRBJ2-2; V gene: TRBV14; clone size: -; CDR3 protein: CASSKRETTNTGELFF
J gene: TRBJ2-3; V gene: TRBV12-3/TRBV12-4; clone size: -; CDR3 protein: CASSFRVGADTQYF
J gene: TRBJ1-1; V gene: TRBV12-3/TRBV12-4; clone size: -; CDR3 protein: CASSDRGMRTEAFF
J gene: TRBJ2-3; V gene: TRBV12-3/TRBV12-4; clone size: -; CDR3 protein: CASSPAGHLFTDTQYF
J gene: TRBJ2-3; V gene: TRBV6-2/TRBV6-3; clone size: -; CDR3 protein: CASSSSPSGTDTQYF
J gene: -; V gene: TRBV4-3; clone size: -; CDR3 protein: CASSQDWSSYNEQYF
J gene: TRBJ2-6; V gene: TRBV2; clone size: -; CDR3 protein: CASSELAANSGANVLTF
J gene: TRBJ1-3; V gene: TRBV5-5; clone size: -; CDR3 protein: CASTMPGQGGLSGNTIYF
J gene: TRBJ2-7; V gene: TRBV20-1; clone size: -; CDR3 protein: CSAKGRGYEQYF
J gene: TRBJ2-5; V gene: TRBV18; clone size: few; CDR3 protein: CASSGETQYF
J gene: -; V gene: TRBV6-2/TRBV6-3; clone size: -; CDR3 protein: CASRDRAIYEQYF
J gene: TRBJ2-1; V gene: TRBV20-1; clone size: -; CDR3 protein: CNATGQGKSSYNEQFF
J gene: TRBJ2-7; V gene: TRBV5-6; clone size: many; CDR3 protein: CASTEWTAPYEQYF
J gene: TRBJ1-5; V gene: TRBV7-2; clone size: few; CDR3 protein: CASSDIFSNQPQHF
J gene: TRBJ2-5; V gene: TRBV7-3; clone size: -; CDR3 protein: CASSVLGPGETQYF
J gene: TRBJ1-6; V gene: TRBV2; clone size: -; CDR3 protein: CASMRGEGSPLHF
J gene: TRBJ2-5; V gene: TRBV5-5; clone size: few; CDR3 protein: CASSRTSGGQETQYF
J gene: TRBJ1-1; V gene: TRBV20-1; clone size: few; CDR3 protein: CSARDPRGNTEAFF
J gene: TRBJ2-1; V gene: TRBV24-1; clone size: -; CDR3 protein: CATSETGSTSHNEQFF
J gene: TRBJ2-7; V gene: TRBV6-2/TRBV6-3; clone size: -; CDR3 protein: CASSRTGASSYEQYF
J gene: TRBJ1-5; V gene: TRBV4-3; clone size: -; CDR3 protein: CASGPLGGQPQHF
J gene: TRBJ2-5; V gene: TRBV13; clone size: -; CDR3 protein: CASSSLGTGKETQYF
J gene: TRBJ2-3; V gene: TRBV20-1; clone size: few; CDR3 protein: CSAGLAGGPWADTQYF
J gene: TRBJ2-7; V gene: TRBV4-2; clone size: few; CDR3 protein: CASKTPFYEQYF